This T cell receptor beta chain stems from a study of T cell repertoires in cytomegalovirus infection. This clonotype was seen at least ten times. Its antigen is unknown. The V gene lost 2 bases and the J gene lost 5 bases, with 22 bases spanning the gap. This CDR3 has 17 residues. The germline V gene encodes CDR1 MNHNS and CDR2 SASEGT. In TCRdb, the reads were re-called with MiXCR into one record per CDR3 protein. There are some 560,000 distinct CDR3 sequences in the sample; over 35% occur only once, and around 46% lies in the top ten. The study's findings and limits: Carriers of CMV and the relevant HLA type were discriminated by public TCR beta frequency.

The receptor comes from a human donor in good health (CMV status not recorded). Some clones in this sample may be carry-over from other donors' samples. The V call is TRBV6-1, the J call TRBJ2-7; possible D gene TRBD2, 6 bases. Sequencing used cultured PBMCs, obtained from culture after CMV antigen stimulation. The CDR3 DNA reads as TGTGCCAGCAGTGAATTCCCCCGACGAGGGAGGAGGGACGAGCAGTACTTC. Residues: CASSEFPRRGRRDEQYF.